The entry that follows covers one TCR beta chain sequence. The antigen remains undetermined. The sample belongs to a study of shared clonotypes between healthy human individuals. Broader study findings: The rarefaction results pointed to incomplete sorted-subset sequencing despite large depth. The sole specimen, blood, was sampled, and tissue repertoires likely differ. Represented diversity, genetic and exposure-history alike, was limited by few donors.

In the authors' workflow: Junction-only sequences without quality scores were provided by ImmunoSEQ, so filtering was different. Sequencing was performed with immunoSEQ multiplex PCR; in TCRdb, only in-frame clones are kept and a portion is missing. The DNA was the basis for D and trimming; V, J and clone size are from that table. The profile shows around 700,000 clones, roughly 70% of them singletons. The sequencing sample was made of memory CD4+ T cells sorted from blood. Subset indicated: CD45RA-negative fraction. The receptor was isolated from a woman aged 25 to 39 in good health.

CDR3 sequence reads: CASRPAGVADQPQHF. The CDR3, as DNA: TGTGCCAGCAGACCCGCAGGGGTCGCGGATCAGCCCCAGCATTTT. The gene calls are TRBV28 and TRBJ1-5, with TRBD1 as a possible D gene (6 bases). The V end was cut by 6 bases, the J end by 5 bases, with 17 bases between. This CDR3 region has 15 residues. Germline CDR1 is MDHEN and CDR2 is SYDVKM.